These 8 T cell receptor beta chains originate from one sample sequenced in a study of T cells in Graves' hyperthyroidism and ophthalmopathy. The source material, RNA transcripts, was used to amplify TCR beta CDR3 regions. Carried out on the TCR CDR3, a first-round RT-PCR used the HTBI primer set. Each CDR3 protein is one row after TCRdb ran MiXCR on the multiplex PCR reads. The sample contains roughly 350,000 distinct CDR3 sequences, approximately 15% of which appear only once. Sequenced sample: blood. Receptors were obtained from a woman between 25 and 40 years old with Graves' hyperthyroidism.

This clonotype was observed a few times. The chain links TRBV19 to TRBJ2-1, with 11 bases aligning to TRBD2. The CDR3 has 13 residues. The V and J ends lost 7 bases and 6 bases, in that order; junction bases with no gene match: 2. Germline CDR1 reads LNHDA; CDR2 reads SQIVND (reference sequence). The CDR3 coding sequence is TGTGCCAGTACCCTAGCGGGAGGCAATGAGCAGTTCTTC. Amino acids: CASTLAGGNEQFF.

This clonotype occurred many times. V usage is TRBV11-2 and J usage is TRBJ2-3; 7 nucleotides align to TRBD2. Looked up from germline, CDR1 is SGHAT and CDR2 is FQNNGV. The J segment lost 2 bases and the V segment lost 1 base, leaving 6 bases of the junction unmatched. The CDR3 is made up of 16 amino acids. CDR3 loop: CASSLGLADLTDTQYF. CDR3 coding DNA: TGTGCCAGCAGCTTAGGTCTAGCGGACCTCACAGATACGCAGTATTTT.

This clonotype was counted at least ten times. The CDR3 loop is CASSFTGPRNPYTF. Written as DNA, the CDR3 is TGTGCCAGCAGTTTTACAGGCCCCAGGAACCCTTACACCTTC. V usage is TRBV28 and J usage is TRBJ1-2, with D tentatively TRBD1 (5 bases). V lost 3 bases and J 11 bases, leaving 19 bases between the germline ends. The CDR3 is 14 amino acids. Germline CDR1 MDHEN, CDR2 SYDVKM.

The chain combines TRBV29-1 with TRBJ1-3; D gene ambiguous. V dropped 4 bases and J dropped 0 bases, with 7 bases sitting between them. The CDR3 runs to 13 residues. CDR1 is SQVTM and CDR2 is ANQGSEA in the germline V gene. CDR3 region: CSVALRSGNTIYF. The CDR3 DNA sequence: TGCAGCGTTGCGCTGCGCTCTGGAAACACCATATATTTT.

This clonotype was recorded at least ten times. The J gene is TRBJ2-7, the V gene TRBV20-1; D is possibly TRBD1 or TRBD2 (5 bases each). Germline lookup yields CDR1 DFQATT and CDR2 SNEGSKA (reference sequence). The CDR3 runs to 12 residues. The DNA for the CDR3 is TGCTCGTCTGGGGGTCAGGCCTACGAGCAGTACTTC. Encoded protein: CSSGGQAYEQYF.

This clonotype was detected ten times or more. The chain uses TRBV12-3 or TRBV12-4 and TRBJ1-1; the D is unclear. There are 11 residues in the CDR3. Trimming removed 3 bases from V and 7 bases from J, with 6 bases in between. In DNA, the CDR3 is TGTGCCAGCAGTTTGTCGGGTGAAGCTTTCTTT. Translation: CASSLSGEAFF.

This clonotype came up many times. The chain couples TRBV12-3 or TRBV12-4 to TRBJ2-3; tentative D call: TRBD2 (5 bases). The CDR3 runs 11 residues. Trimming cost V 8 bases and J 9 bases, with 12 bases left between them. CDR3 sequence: CASGQPGTQYF. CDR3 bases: TGTGCCAGCGGGCAACCGGGGACGCAGTATTTT.

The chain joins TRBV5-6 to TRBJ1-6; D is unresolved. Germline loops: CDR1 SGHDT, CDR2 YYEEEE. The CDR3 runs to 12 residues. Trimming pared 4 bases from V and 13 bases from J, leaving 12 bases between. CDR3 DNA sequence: TGTGCCAGCAGCCGGTGGGGATTCCCCCTCCACTTT. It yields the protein CASSRWGFPLHF.